These 13 T cell receptor beta chains came from one sample sequenced in a study of CD8 T cells in ankylosing spondylitis. TCRdb independently ran MiXCR on the 5' RACE reads; one entry per CDR3 protein. The sample yields about 340,000 distinct CDR3 sequences, approximately 22% seen once. Sample: blood, either unsorted or a sorted T cell fraction (not recorded which). The receptors originated from a male donor with ankylosing spondylitis or in good health (not recorded which).

This clonotype was counted many times. The rearrangement links TRBV28 to TRBJ2-7; no reliable D call. V lost 5 bases, J lost 3 bases, and 5 bases lay in between. CDR3 length: 11 residues. Germline loops: CDR1 MDHEN, CDR2 SYDVKM. This CDR3 is CASSVLYEQYF. CDR3 bases: TGTGCCAGCAGTGTCCTCTACGAGCAGTACTTC.

This clonotype was counted only a few times. The chain carries TRBV7-6 and TRBJ2-1; 7 bases fit TRBD1. Germline V lookup: CDR1 SGHVS, CDR2 FNYEAQ. The CDR3 totals 15 residues. The J segment lost 6 bases and the V segment lost 4 bases, leaving 9 bases of the junction unmatched. The CDR3 region is CASSSDRDMSNEQFF. CDR3 nucleotide sequence: TGTGCCAGCAGCTCCGACAGGGATATGAGCAATGAGCAGTTCTTC.

This clonotype occurred a few times. The rearrangement links TRBV29-1 to TRBJ2-7; the D gene could be TRBD1 or TRBD2 (5 bases each). The CDR3 covers 12 residues. From germline, CDR1 is SQVTM and CDR2 ANQGSEA. V was clipped by 7 bases and J by 2 bases, with 12 bases between them. This CDR3 is CSGVGTAYEQYF. DNA for the CDR3: TGCAGCGGCGTGGGGACGGCCTACGAGCAGTACTTC.

The chain couples TRBV6-4 to TRBJ2-1; the match to TRBD2 covers 8 bases. Germline V lookup: CDR1 MRHNA, CDR2 SNTAGT. The length of the CDR3 is 16 residues. J gave up 7 bases and V 5 bases, and 13 bases lay outside the gene matches. DNA of the CDR3: TGTGCCAGCAGTCCTCGTCCGGGAGGGGATGGGAATGAGCAGTTCTTC. Its protein product is CASSPRPGGDGNEQFF.

The CDR3 spells CASSFGGSEAFF. CDR3 bases: TGCGCCAGCAGCTTTGGCGGAAGTGAAGCTTTCTTT. The chain combines TRBV5-1 with TRBJ1-1; D is ambiguous. V was clipped by 2 bases and J by 7 bases, with 9 bases between them. Looked up from germline, CDR1 is SGHRS and CDR2 is YFSETQ. CDR3 length: 12 residues.

A remark on this clonotype: No conserved phenylalanine or tryptophan ends this CDR3, so it is likely a read error. The gene calls are TRBV5-1 and TRBJ2-3, with 10 bases fitting TRBD1. Germline-derived CDR1 and CDR2 are SGHRS and YFSETQ. The CDR3 is 17 amino acids. J was trimmed by 2 bases and V by 0 bases; bases with no gene match: 6. The CDR3 here is CASSLERGTGVTDTQYL. CDR3 sequence (DNA): TGCGCCAGCAGCTTGGAACGTGGGACAGGGGTCACAGATACGCAGTATTTA.

V usage is TRBV7-9 and J usage is TRBJ2-5; 11 bases are a match to TRBD2. The CDR3 totals 15 residues. Germline V gene data show CDR1 as SEHNR and CDR2 as FQNEAQ (reference sequence). J lost 5 bases, V lost 5 bases, and 7 bases had no gene match. CDR3: CASSPLAGGAETQYF. The CDR3 nucleotides read TGTGCCAGCAGCCCCCTAGCGGGGGGTGCGGAGACCCAGTACTTC.

The chain recombines TRBV20-1 with TRBJ2-1, with 10 bases that match TRBD1. V lost 4 bases, J lost 5 bases, and 8 bases stayed unmatched. Germline CDR1 DFQATT, CDR2 SNEGSKA (reference sequence). The CDR3 consists of 15 residues. In DNA, the CDR3 is TGCAGTGCTAACCCCGAGACAGGGGGCCACAATGAGCAGTTCTTC. Its translation is CSANPETGGHNEQFF.

This clonotype was detected a few times. The gene calls are TRBV29-1 and TRBJ2-7; D uncertain. The CDR3 covers 15 residues. Germline V CDR1 and CDR2: SQVTM, ANQGSEA. V lost 0 bases and J lost 2, with 14 bases in between. The DNA for the CDR3 is TGCAGCGTTGAAGATCGGAACAGACCTACCTACGAGCAGTACTTC. Encoded protein: CSVEDRNRPTYEQYF.

This chain uses TRBV6-1 with TRBJ2-1; no definite D call. Trimming left V 4 bases short and J 0 bases short, with 28 bases between. Germline V gene lookup returns CDR1 MNHNS and CDR2 SASEGT. The CDR3 sequence is 21 residues long. DNA for the CDR3: TGTGCCAGCAGTGGCCTAGTTCCTCAGGACGGCCAGGAGAGCTCCTACAATGAGCAGTTCTTC. It codes for CASSGLVPQDGQESSYNEQFF.

This clonotype was detected only a few times. V gene TRBV3-1 combines with J gene TRBJ1-6; TRBD1 matches at 11 bases. Germline CDR1 reads LGHDT; CDR2 reads YNNKEL (reference sequence). After removal of 3 bases from V and 7 bases from J, the junction contained 5 bases not matched to a gene. This CDR3 contains 16 residues. The CDR3 DNA follows: TGTGCCAGCAGCCAGAGCTGGACAGGGGGCAATTCACCCCTCCACTTT. It codes for CASSQSWTGGNSPLHF.

The chain is built from TRBV29-1 and TRBJ2-7, with TRBD2 matching 7 bases. Germline values: CDR1 SQVTM, CDR2 ANQGSEA. The CDR3 sequence is 13 residues long. V trimming: 4 bases; J trimming: 3 bases; junction bases outside the gene matches: 6. CDR3 sequence reads: CSVGEGSGYEQYF. The CDR3 DNA reads as TGCAGCGTTGGGGAGGGGTCAGGCTACGAGCAGTACTTC.

This clonotype was counted between two and nine times. V and J are TRBV6-1 and TRBJ2-3; the D is unclear. CDR1 is MNHNS and CDR2 is SASEGT in the germline V gene. Trimming pared 5 bases from V and 1 base from J, leaving 7 bases between. The CDR3 loop spans 13 amino acids. DNA of the CDR3: TGTGCCAGCAGTACCGCCGGCACAGATACGCAGTATTTT. This encodes CASSTAGTDTQYF.